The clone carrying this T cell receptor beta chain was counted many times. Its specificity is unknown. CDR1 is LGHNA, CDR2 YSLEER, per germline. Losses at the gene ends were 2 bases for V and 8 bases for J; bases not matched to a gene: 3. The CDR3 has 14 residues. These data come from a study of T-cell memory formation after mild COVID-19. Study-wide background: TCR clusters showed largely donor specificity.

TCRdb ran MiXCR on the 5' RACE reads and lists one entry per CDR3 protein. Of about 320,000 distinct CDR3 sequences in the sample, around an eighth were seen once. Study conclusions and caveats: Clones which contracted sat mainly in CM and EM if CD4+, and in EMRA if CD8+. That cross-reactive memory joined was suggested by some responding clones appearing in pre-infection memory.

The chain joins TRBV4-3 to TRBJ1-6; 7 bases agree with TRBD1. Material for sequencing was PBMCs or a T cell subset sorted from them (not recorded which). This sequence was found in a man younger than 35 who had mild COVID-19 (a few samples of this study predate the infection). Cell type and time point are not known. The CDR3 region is CASSQFTGDSPLHF. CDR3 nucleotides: TGCGCCAGCAGCCAATTTACAGGGGATTCACCCCTCCACTTT.